A single sample is the source of the 10 T cell receptor beta chains below, sequenced in a study of response to subunit inactivated influenza vaccine. One entry per CDR3 protein results from TCRdb running MiXCR on the RT-PCR reads. Of hundreds of thousands of distinct CDR3 sequences in the sample, about 7.6% were seen once. The sample consisted of PBMCs from blood, taken roughly 24 months after vaccination. These receptors originate from a man aged 50-75 years who received an inactivated influenza vaccine.

This clonotype was found many times. This chain links TRBV5-1 with TRBJ2-3; 7 positions agree with TRBD2. Germline lookup yields CDR1 SGHRS and CDR2 YFSETQ. This CDR3 is 17 amino acids long. Trimming cost V 0 bases and J 6 bases; bases outside gene matches: 13. The CDR3: CASSLAGGAGVRDTQYF. For the CDR3, the DNA is TGCGCCAGCAGCTTGGCCGGGGGTGCGGGAGTGAGGGATACGCAGTATTTT.

Concerning this clonotype: A junction boundary mismatches the germline segment, possibly from a read error. The chain combines TRBV3-1 with TRBJ1-4; no firm D call. Germline assignment: CDR1 LGHDT and CDR2 YNNKEL (reference sequence). The CDR3 extends over 15 amino acids. Here the CDR3 reads CATSPREGFGEKLFF. The CDR3 nucleotides read TGTGCCACCAGCCCAAGAGAGGGATTCGGCGAAAAACTGTTTTTT. Filled out from reference TRBV3-1 and TRBJ1-4, the complete variable domain reads DTAVSQTPKYLVTQMGNDKSIKCEQNLGHDTMYWYKQDSKKFLKIMFSYNNKELIINETVPNRFSPKSPDKAHLNLHINSLELGDSAVYFCATSPREGFGEKLFFGSGTQLSVL.

This clonotype has ten or more counts. The chain couples TRBV4-1 to TRBJ2-6; D not certain. Looked up from germline, CDR1 is MGHRA and CDR2 is YSYEKL. Trimming cost V 3 bases and J 0 bases, with 15 bases left between them. The CDR3 has 18 amino acids. Here the CDR3 reads CASSHTRPAISGANVLTF. CDR3 in DNA: TGCGCCAGCAGCCACACAAGACCGGCCATCTCTGGGGCCAACGTCCTGACTTTC.

There are a few counts of this clonotype. The chain couples TRBV25-1 to TRBJ2-5; 8 bases line up with TRBD2. CDR1 and CDR2 (germline): MGHDK, SYGVNS. J was trimmed by 5 bases and V by 1 base; bases with no gene match: 3. The CDR3 covers 14 residues. The CDR3 is CASSESGGLETQYF. CDR3 DNA: TGTGCCAGCAGTGAATCGGGAGGGTTGGAGACCCAGTACTTC. Together with reference TRBV25-1 and TRBJ2-5, the CDR3 gives the full variable domain: EADIYQTPRYLVIGTGKKITLECSQTMGHDKMYWYQQDPGMELHLIHYSYGVNSTEKGDLSSESTVSRIRTEHFPLTLESARPSHTSQYLCASSESGGLETQYFGPGTRLLVL.

The V gene is TRBV29-1, the J gene TRBJ2-6; weak D call: TRBD2 (5 bases). CDR3 length equals 14 residues. Germline CDR1 and CDR2: SQVTM and ANQGSEA. Trimming left V 6 bases short and J 2 bases short, with 11 bases between. The CDR3 spells CSVLDGAGANVLTF. CDR3 coding DNA: TGCAGCGTCCTAGACGGGGCTGGGGCCAACGTCCTGACTTTC.

The chain couples TRBV24-1 to TRBJ2-1; possibly TRBD2 for D (6 bases). The CDR3 has 16 residues. V was clipped by 6 bases and J by 0 bases, with 14 bases between them. Germline V gene lookup returns CDR1 KGHDR and CDR2 SFDVKD. CDR3 loop: CATSTGGTSSYNEQFF. The CDR3, as DNA: TGTGCCACCAGTACTGGCGGGACGAGCTCCTACAATGAGCAGTTCTTC.

The genes are TRBV15 and TRBJ2-1; D may be TRBD1 (5 bases). The ends were cut back, 5 bases at V and 4 bases at J, with 9 bases in the middle. The CDR3 has 13 residues. Germline loops: CDR1 LNHNV, CDR2 YYDKDF (reference sequence). The CDR3 coding sequence is TGTGCCACCAGCGGACGACAGTACAATGAGCAGTTCTTC. Amino acid sequence: CATSGRQYNEQFF.

This clonotype was seen only a few times. J is TRBJ2-7 and V is TRBV29-1, with D possibly TRBD1 on 5 matching bases. Germline V gene data show CDR1 as SQVTM and CDR2 as ANQGSEA. This CDR3 comprises 13 residues. V shed 0 bases and J shed 7 bases, with 13 bases lying between them. CDR3 sequence reads: CSVEDLRTREQYF. The CDR3 nucleotides are TGCAGCGTTGAAGACTTAAGGACACGGGAGCAGTACTTC.

J is TRBJ2-5 and V is TRBV12-3 or TRBV12-4; the match to TRBD2 covers 8 bases. The CDR3 is 16 residues long. V lost 3 bases, J lost 4 bases, and 10 bases stayed unmatched. This CDR3 reads CASSFIWTSHVETQYF. The CDR3, as DNA: TGTGCCAGCAGTTTCATCTGGACTAGCCACGTAGAGACCCAGTACTTC.

This clonotype was counted between two and nine times. This chain uses TRBV20-1 with TRBJ2-1; 8 nucleotides match TRBD1. The CDR3 consists of 14 residues. Germline trimming cut 2 bases from V and 6 bases from J; bases unmatched to any gene: 6. The V gene's germline CDR1 is DFQATT and CDR2 SNEGSKA (reference sequence). As DNA, the CDR3 is TGCAGTGCTAGACCCTCGGACAGGGTCAATGAGCAGTTCTTC. Amino acids: CSARPSDRVNEQFF.